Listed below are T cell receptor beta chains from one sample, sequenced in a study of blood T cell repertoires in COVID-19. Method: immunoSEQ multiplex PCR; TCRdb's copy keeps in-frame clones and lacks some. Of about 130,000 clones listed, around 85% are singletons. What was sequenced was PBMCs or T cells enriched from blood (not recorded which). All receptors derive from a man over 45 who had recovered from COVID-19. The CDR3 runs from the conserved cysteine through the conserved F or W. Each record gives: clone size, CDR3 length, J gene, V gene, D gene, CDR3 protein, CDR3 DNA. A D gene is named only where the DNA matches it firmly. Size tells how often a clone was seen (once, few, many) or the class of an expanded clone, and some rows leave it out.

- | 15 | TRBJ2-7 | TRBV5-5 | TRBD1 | CASSLTGTGSYEQYF | TGTGCCAGCAGCCTTACCGGGACAGGGTCCTACGAGCAGTACTTC
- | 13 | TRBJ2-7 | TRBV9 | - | CASSPRDIYEQYF | TGTGCCAGCAGCCCGCGGGATATCTACGAGCAGTACTTC
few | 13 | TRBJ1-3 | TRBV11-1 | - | CASSSPPGNTIYF | TGTGCCAGCAGCTCTCCCCCTGGAAACACCATATATTTT
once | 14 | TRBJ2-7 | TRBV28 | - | CASTNGQGPYEQYF | TGTGCCAGCACCAACGGGCAGGGCCCCTACGAGCAGTACTTC
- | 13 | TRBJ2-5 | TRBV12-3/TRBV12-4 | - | CASSLIAQETQYF | TGTGCCAGCAGTCTAATCGCGCAAGAGACCCAGTACTTC
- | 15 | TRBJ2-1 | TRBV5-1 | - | CASSLGVSSYNEQFF | TGCGCCAGCAGCTTGGGTGTGAGCTCCTACAATGAGCAGTTCTTC
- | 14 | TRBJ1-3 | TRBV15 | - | CATSRVVSGNTIYF | TGTGCCACCAGCAGAGTCGTCTCTGGAAACACCATATATTTT
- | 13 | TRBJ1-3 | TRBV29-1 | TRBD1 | CSGLQGQGNTIYF | TGCAGCGGTCTACAGGGGCAAGGAAACACCATATATTTT
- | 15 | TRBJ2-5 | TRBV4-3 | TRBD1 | CASSQRDRGEETQYF | TGCGCCAGCAGCCAACGTGACAGGGGGGAAGAGACCCAGTACTTC
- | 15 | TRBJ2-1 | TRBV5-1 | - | CASSLARVLYNEQFF | TGCGCCAGCAGCTTAGCGCGGGTTCTTTACAATGAGCAGTTCTTC
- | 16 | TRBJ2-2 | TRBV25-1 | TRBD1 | CASSELDRGGTGELFF | TGTGCCAGCAGTGAATTGGACAGGGGTGGGACCGGGGAGCTGTTTTTT
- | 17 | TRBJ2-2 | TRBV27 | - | CASSFFERLSNTGELFF | TGTGCCAGCAGTTTCTTTGAGAGGCTTTCGAACACCGGGGAGCTGTTTTTT
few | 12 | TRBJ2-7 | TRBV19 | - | CASSPGVSEQYF | TGTGCCAGCTCCCCAGGGGTGAGTGAGCAGTACTTC
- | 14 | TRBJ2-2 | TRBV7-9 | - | CASSLVRQTGELFF | TGTGCCAGCAGCTTAGTTAGACAGACCGGGGAGCTGTTTTTT
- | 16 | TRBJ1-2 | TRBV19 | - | CASSSRQATAIYGYTF | TGTGCCAGTAGTTCCAGACAGGCAACTGCGATCTATGGCTACACCTTC
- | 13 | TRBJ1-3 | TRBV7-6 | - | CASSPSQGNTIYF | TGTGCCAGCAGCCCATCGCAGGGAAACACCATATATTTT
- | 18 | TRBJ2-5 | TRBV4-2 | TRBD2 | CASTLGGSGGAVGETQYF | TGTGCCAGCACCCTAGGGGGTAGCGGGGGGGCCGTTGGTGAGACCCAGTACTTC
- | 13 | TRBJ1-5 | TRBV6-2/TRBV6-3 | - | CASSYGGHQPQHF | TGTGCCAGCAGTTACGGGGGCCATCAGCCCCAGCATTTT
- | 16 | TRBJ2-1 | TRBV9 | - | CASSVDVGLSYNEQFF | TGTGCCAGCAGCGTAGATGTGGGGCTCTCCTACAATGAGCAGTTCTTC
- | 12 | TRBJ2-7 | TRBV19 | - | CATQGQTYEQYF | TGTGCCACACAGGGTCAAACCTACGAGCAGTACTTC
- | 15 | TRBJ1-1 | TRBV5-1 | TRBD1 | CASSLVGQGDAEAFF | TGCGCCAGCAGCTTGGTTGGACAGGGTGACGCTGAAGCTTTCTTT
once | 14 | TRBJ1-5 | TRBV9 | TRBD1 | CASSVAGGGQPQHF | TGTGCCAGCAGCGTAGCAGGGGGAGGTCAGCCCCAGCATTTT
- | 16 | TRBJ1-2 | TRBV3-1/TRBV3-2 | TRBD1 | CASSQDRVDRAYGYTF | TGTGCCAGCAGCCAAGATCGGGTAGACAGGGCTTATGGCTACACCTTC
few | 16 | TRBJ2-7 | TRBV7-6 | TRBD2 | CASSSTTSGGAYEQYF | TGTGCCAGCAGCTCTACAACTAGCGGGGGGGCCTACGAGCAGTACTTC
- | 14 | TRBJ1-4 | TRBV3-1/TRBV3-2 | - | CASSRDGVTRGLFF | TGTGCCAGCAGCCGAGATGGGGTGACTAGAGGGTTGTTTTTT
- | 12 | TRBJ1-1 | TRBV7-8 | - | CASSATNTEAFF | TGTGCCAGCAGCGCCACTAACACTGAAGCTTTCTTT
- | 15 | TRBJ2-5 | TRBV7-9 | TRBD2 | CASSLAGGRYETQYF | TGTGCCAGCAGCCTAGCGGGGGGGCGCTATGAGACCCAGTACTTC
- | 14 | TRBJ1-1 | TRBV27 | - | CASRELASGTEAFF | TGTGCCAGCAGGGAACTTGCCTCGGGGACTGAAGCTTTCTTT
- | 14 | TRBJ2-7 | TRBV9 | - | CASSAGVSSYEQYF | TGTGCCAGCAGCGCGGGGGTTAGCTCCTACGAGCAGTACTTC
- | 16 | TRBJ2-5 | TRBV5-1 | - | CASSSISVRIKETQYF | TGCGCCAGCAGCTCGATATCGGTCCGTATCAAAGAGACCCAGTACTTC
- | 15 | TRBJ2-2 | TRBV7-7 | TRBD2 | CASSPGGFGTGELFF | TGTGCTAGCAGCCCCGGGGGGTTCGGCACCGGGGAGCTGTTTTTT
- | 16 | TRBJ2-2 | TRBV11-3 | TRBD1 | CASSLRQGINTGELFF | TGTGCCAGCAGCTTAAGACAGGGGATCAACACCGGGGAGCTGTTTTTT
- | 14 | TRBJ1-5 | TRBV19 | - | CASSIQEGNQPQHF | TGTGCCAGTAGTATTCAGGAGGGGAATCAGCCCCAGCATTTT
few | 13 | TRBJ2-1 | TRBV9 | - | CASSVSATDEQFF | TGTGCCAGCAGCGTAAGCGCCACGGATGAGCAGTTCTTC
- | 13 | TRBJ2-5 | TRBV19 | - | CASSQGYQETQYF | TGTGCCAGTAGCCAGGGTTACCAAGAGACCCAGTACTTC
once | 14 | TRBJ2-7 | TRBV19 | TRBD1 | CASSMGTGNHEQYF | TGTGCCAGTAGTATGGGGACAGGGAACCACGAGCAGTACTTC
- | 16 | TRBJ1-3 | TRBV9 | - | CASSVGLPPNGNTIYF | TGTGCCAGCAGCGTAGGCCTACCCCCGAATGGAAACACCATATATTTT
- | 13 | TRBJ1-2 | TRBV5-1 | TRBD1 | CASSEGQGNGYTF | TGCGCCAGCAGCGAGGGACAGGGTAACGGCTACACCTTC
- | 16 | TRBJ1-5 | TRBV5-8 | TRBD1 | CASSLVGTGGNQPQHF | TGTGCCAGCAGCTTGGTAGGGACAGGGGGTAATCAGCCCCAGCATTTT
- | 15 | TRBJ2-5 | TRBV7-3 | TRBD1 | CASSSGTGEWETQYF | TGTGCCAGCAGCTCGGGGACAGGGGAGTGGGAGACCCAGTACTTC
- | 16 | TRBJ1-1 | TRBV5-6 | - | CASSSLGARLNTEAFF | TGTGCCAGCAGCTCTTTGGGGGCACGATTGAACACTGAAGCTTTCTTT
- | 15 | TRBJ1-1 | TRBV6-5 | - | CASRADRYSGTEAFF | TGTGCCAGCAGGGCCGACAGGTACAGTGGCACTGAAGCTTTCTTT
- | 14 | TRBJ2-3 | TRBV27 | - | CASSWQGIPDTQYF | TGTGCCAGCAGTTGGCAGGGTATCCCAGATACGCAGTATTTT
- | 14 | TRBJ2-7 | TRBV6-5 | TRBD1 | CASRLDRVMNEQYF | TGTGCCAGCAGGCTTGACAGGGTAATGAACGAGCAGTACTTC
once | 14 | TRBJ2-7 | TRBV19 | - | CASSPQTETYEQYF | TGTGCCAGTAGTCCACAGACAGAGACCTACGAGCAGTACTTC
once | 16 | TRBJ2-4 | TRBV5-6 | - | CASSLIGALHKNIQYF | TGTGCCAGCAGCTTGATAGGGGCGTTACATAAAAACATTCAGTACTTC
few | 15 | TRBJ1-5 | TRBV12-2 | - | CASRLGRTVNQPQHF | TGTGCAAGTCGCTTAGGGAGGACAGTCAATCAGCCCCAGCATTTT
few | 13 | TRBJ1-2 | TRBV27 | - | CASSFPTGNGYTF | TGTGCCAGCAGTTTTCCCACAGGGAATGGCTACACCTTC
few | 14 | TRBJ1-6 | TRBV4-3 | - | CASSQASGNSPLHF | TGCGCCAGCAGCCAGGCCTCGGGGAATTCACCCCTCCACTTT
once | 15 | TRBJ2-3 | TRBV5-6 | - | CASSLVLGGTDTQYF | TGTGCCAGCAGCTTAGTACTAGGTGGGACAGATACGCAGTATTTT
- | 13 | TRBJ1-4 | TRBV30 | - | CAWSFGGNEKLFF | TGTGCCTGGAGTTTTGGGGGCAATGAAAAACTGTTTTTT
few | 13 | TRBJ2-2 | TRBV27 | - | CASSLPVPGELFF | TGTGCCAGCAGTTTACCCGTCCCCGGGGAGCTGTTTTTT
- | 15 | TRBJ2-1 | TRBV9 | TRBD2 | CASSAASGGVNEQFF | TGTGCCAGCAGCGCTGCTAGCGGGGGGGTCAATGAGCAGTTCTTC
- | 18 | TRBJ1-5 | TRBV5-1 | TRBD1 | CASSLEAGGPTINQPQHF | TGCGCCAGCAGCTTGGAGGCAGGGGGCCCTACTATCAATCAGCCCCAGCATTTT
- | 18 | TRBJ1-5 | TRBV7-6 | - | CASSLSAGVLNSNQPQHF | TGTGCCAGCAGCTTATCGGCAGGGGTGCTTAATAGCAATCAGCCCCAGCATTTT
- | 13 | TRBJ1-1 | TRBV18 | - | CASSPGRVTEAFF | TGTGCCAGCTCACCGGGCAGGGTCACTGAAGCTTTCTTT
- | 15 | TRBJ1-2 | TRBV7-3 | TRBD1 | CASSPDRASNYGYTF | TGTGCCAGCAGTCCGGACAGGGCTTCTAACTATGGCTACACCTTC
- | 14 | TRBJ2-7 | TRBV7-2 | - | CASSPKRVSYEQYF | TGTGCCAGCAGCCCTAAACGGGTCTCCTACGAGCAGTACTTC
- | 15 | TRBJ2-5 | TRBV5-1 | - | CASSLRGLPQETQYF | TGCGCCAGCAGCTTGAGAGGTCTACCCCAAGAGACCCAGTACTTC
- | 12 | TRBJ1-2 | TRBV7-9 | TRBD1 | CAIPDRVYGYTF | TGTGCCATCCCGGACAGGGTCTATGGCTACACCTTC